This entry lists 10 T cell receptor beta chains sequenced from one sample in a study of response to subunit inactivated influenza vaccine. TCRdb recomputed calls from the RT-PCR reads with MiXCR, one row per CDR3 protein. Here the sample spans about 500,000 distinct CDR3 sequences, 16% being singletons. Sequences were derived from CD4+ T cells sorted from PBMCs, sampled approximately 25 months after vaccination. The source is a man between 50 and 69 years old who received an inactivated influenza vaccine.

CDR3 DNA sequence: TGTGCCAGCAGTGTAGCGTACGAGCAGTACTTC. This codes for CASSVAYEQYF. The chain joins TRBV25-1 to TRBJ2-7; D perhaps matches TRBD2 (5 bases). From germline, CDR1 is MGHDK and CDR2 SYGVNS. This CDR3 spans 11 amino acids. Trimming removed 4 bases at V and 4 bases at J, with 5 bases between.

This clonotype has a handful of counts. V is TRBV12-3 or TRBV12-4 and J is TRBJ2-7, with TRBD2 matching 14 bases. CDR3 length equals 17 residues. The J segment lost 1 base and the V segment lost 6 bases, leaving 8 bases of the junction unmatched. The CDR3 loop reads CASSAGLAGGLSYEQYF. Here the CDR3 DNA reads TGTGCCAGCAGCGCTGGACTAGCGGGGGGCCTTTCCTACGAGCAGTACTTC.

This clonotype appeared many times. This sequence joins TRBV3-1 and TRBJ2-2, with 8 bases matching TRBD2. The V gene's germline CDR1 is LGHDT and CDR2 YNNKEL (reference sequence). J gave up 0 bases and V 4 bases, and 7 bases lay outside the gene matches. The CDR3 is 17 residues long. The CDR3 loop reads CASSPRTSLTNTGELFF. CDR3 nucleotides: TGTGCCAGCAGCCCTCGGACTAGCTTGACGAACACCGGGGAGCTGTTTTTT. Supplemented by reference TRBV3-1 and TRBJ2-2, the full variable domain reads DTAVSQTPKYLVTQMGNDKSIKCEQNLGHDTMYWYKQDSKKFLKIMFSYNNKELIINETVPNRFSPKSPDKAHLNLHINSLELGDSAVYFCASSPRTSLTNTGELFFGEGSRLTVL.

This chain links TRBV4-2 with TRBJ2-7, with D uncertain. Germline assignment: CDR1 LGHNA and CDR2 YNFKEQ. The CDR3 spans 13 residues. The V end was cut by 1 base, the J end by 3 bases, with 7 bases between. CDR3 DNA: TGTGCCAGCAGCCAAGGGGAATACTACGAGCAGTACTTC. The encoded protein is CASSQGEYYEQYF.

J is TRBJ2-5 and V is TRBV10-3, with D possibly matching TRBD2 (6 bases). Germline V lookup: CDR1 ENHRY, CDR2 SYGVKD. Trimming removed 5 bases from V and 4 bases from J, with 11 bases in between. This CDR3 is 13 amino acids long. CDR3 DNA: TGTGCCATCAGTCGGTCTAGCGCAGAGACCCAGTACTTC. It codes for CAISRSSAETQYF.

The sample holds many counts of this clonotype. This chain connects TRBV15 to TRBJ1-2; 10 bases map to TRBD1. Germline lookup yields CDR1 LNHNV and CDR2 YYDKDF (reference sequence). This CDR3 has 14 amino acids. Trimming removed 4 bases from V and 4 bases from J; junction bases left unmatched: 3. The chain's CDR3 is CATSTDRGGYGYTF. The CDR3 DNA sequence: TGTGCCACCAGCACGGACAGGGGGGGCTATGGCTACACCTTC.

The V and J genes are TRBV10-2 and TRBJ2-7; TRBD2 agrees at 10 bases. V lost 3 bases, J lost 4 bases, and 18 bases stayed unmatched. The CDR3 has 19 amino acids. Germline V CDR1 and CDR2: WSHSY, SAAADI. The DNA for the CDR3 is TGCGCCAGCAGTGAAGCTCTAGCGGGAGTTTCCCCTCGCGTTTACGAGCAGTACTTC. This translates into CASSEALAGVSPRVYEQYF.

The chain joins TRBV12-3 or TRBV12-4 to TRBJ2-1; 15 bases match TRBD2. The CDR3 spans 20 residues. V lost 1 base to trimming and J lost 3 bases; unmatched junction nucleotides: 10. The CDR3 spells CASSLGTSGGAFIYYNEQFF. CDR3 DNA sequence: TGTGCCAGCAGTTTAGGGACTAGCGGGGGGGCGTTCATCTACTACAATGAGCAGTTCTTC.

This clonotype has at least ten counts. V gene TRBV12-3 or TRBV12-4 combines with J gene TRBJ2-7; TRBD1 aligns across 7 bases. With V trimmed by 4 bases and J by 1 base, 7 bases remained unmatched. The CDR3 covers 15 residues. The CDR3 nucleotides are TGTGCCAGCAGTTCCCGGGACAGCCATTCCTACGAGCAGTACTTC. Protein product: CASSSRDSHSYEQYF.

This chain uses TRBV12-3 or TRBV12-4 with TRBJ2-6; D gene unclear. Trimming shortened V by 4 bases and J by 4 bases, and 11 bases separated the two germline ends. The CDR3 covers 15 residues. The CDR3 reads CASSSRSVGANVLTF. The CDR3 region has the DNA TGTGCCAGCAGTTCCCGGTCCGTCGGGGCCAACGTCCTGACTTTC.